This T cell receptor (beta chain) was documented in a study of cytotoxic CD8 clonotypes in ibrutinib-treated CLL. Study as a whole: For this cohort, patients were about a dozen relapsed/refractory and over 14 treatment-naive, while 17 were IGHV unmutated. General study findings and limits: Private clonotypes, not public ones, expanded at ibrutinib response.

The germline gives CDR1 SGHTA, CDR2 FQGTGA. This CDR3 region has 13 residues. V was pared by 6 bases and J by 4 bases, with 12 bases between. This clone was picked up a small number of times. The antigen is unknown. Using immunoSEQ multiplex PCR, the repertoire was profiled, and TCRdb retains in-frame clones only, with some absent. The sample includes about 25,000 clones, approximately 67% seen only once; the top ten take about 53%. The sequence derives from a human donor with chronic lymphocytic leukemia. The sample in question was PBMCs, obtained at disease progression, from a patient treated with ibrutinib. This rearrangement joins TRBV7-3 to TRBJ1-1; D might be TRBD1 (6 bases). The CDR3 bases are TGTGCCAGCAGTTTACAGGGAGGCACTGAAGCTTTCTTT. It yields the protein CASSLQGGTEAFF.